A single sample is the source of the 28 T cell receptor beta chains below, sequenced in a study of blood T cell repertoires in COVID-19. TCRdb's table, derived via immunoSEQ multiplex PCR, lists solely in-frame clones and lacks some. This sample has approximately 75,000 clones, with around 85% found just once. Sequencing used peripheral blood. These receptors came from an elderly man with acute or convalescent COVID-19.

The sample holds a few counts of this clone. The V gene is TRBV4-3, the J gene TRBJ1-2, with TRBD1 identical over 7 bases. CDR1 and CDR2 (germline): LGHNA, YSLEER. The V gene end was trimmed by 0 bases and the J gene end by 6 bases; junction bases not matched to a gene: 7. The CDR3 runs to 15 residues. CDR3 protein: CASSQERGGGNGYTF. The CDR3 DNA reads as TGCGCCAGCAGCCAAGAGAGAGGGGGCGGGAATGGCTACACCTTC.

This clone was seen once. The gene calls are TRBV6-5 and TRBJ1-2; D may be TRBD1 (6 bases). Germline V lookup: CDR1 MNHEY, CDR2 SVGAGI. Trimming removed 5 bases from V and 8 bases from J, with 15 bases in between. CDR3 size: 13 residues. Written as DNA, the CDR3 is TGTGCCAGCAGTCAACAGGGATCACGAGGCTACACCTTC. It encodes CASSQQGSRGYTF.

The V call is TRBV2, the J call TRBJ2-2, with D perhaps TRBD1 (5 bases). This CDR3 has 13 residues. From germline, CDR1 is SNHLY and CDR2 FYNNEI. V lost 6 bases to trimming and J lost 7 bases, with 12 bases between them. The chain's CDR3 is CASSDTGVGELFF. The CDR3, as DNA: TGTGCCAGCAGCGATACAGGCGTCGGGGAGCTGTTTTTT.

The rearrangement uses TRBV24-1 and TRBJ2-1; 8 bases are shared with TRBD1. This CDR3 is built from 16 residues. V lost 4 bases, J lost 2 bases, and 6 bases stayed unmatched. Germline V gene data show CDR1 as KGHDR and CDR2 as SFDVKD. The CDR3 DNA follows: TGTGCCACCAGTGACTTCGACAGGGGCACCTACAATGAGCAGTTCTTC. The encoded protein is CATSDFDRGTYNEQFF.

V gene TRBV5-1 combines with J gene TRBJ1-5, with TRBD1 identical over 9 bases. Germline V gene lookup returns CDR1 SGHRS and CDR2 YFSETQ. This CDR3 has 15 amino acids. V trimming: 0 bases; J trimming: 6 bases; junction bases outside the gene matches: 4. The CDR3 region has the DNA TGCGCCAGCAGCTTGGATGGGACAGGGTTTCAGCCCCAGCATTTT. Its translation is CASSLDGTGFQPQHF.

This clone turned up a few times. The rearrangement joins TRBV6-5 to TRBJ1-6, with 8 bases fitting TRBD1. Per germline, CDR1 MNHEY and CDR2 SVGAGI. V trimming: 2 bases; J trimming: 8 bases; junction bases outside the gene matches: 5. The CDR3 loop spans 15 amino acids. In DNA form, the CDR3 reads TGTGCCAGCAGTTACACGACAGGGGATGATTCACCCCTCCACTTT. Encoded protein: CASSYTTGDDSPLHF.

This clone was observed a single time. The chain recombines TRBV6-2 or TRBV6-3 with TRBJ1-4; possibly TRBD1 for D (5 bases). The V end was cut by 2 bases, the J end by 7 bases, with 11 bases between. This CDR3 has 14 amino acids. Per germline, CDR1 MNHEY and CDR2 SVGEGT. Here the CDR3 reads CASSYGGRGEKLFF. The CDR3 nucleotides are TGTGCCAGCAGTTACGGAGGGAGGGGTGAAAAACTGTTTTTT.

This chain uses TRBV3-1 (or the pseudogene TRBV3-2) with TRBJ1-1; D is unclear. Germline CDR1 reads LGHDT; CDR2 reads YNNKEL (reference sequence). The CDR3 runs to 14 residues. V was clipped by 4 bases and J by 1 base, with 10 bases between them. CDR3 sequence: CASSPQTGNTEAFF. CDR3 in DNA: TGTGCCAGCAGCCCCCAGACGGGGAACACTGAAGCTTTCTTT.

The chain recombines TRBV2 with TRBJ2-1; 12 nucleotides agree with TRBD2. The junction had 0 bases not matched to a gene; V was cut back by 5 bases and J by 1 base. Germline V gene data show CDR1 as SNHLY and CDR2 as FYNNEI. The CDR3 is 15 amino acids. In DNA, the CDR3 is TGTGCCAGCAGTACTAGCGGGGGGTCCTACAATGAGCAGTTCTTC. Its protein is CASSTSGGSYNEQFF. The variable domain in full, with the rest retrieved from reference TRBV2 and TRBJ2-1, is EPEVTQTPSHQVTQMGQEVILRCVPISNHLYFYWYRQILGQKVEFLVSFYNNEISEKSEIFDDQFSVERPDGSNFTLKIRSTKLEDSAMYFCASSTSGGSYNEQFFGPGTRLTVL.

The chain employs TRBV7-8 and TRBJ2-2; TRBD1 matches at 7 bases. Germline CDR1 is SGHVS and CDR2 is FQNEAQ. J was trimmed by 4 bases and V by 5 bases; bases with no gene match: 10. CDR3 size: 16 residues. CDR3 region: CASSVDRTGVTGELFF. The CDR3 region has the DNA TGTGCCAGCAGCGTCGACAGGACAGGTGTCACCGGGGAGCTGTTTTTT.

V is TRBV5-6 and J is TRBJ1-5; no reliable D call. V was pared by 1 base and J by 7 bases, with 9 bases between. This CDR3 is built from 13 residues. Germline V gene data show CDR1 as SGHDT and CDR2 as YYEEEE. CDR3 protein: CASSLTSGQPQHF. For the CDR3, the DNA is TGTGCCAGCAGCTTGACTAGCGGGCAGCCCCAGCATTTT. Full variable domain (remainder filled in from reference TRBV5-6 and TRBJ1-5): DAGVTQSPTHLIKTRGQQVTLRCSPKSGHDTVSWYQQALGQGPQFIFQYYEEEERQRGNFPDRFSGHQFPNYSSELNVNALLLGDSALYLCASSLTSGQPQHFGDGTRLSIL.

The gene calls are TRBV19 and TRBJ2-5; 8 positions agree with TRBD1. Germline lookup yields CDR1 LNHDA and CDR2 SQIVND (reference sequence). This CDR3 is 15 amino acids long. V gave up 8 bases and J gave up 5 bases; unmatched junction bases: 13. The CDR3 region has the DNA TGTGCCAGTCAACGCTCGGACAGGGCTTGGGAGACCCAGTACTTC. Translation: CASQRSDRAWETQYF.

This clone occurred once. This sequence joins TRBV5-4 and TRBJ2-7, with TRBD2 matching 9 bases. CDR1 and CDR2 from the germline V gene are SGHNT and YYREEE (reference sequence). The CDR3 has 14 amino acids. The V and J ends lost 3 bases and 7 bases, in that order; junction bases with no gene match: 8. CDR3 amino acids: CASSYSGRQREQYF. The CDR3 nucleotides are TGTGCCAGCAGCTATAGCGGGAGACAGCGGGAGCAGTACTTC.

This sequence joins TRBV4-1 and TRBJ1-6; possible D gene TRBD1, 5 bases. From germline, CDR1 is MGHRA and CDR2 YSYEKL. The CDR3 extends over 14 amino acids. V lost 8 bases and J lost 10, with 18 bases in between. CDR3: CASSSTGVGSPLHF. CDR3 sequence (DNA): TGCGCCAGCTCTTCGACGGGGGTAGGGTCACCCCTCCACTTT.

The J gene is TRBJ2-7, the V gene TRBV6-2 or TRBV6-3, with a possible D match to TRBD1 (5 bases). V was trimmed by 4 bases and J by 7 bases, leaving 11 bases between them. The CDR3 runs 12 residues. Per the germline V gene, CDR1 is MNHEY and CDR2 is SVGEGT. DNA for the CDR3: TGTGCCAGCAGTTTCAGGGTTGAAGAGCAGTACTTC. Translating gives CASSFRVEEQYF.

CDR3 protein: CASTVLRGGEDTQYF. DNA of the CDR3: TGTGCCAGCACCGTATTACGAGGGGGGGAAGATACGCAGTATTTT. V gene TRBV5-8 combines with J gene TRBJ2-3, with D tentatively TRBD2 (7 bases). In germline, CDR1 is SGHTS, CDR2 YDEGEE. This CDR3 region has 15 residues. Trimming stripped 6 bases from V and 5 bases from J, with 19 bases between.

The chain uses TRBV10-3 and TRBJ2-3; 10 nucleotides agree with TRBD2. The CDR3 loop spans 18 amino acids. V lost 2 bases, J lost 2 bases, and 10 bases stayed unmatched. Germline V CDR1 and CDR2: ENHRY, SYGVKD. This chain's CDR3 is CAISETQVAGGSTDTQYF. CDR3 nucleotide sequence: TGTGCCATCAGTGAGACCCAGGTAGCGGGGGGTTCCACAGATACGCAGTATTTT.

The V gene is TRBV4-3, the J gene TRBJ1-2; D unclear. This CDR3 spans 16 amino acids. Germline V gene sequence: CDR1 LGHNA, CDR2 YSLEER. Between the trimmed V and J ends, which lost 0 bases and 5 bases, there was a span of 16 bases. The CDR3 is CASSQDRIALSYGYTF. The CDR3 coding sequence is TGCGCCAGCAGCCAAGATCGGATAGCACTCTCATATGGCTACACCTTC.

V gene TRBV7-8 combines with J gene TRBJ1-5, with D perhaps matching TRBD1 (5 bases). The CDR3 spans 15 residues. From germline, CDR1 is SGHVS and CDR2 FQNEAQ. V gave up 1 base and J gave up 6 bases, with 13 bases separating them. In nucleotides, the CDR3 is TGTGCCAGCAGCTTAGATTCGGGGGTGGGTCAGCCCCAGCATTTT. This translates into CASSLDSGVGQPQHF. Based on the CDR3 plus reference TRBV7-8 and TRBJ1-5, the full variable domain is GAGVSQSPRYKVAKRGQDVALRCDPISGHVSLFWYQQALGQGPEFLTYFQNEAQLDKSGLPSDRFFAERPEGSVSTLKIQRTQQEDSAVYLCASSLDSGVGQPQHFGDGTRLSIL.

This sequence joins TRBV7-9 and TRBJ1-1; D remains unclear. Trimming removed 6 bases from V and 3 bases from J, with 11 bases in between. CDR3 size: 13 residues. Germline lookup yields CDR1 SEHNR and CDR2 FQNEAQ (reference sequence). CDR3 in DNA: TGTGCCAGCAGAATAACGGCGGACACTGAAGCTTTCTTT. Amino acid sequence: CASRITADTEAFF.

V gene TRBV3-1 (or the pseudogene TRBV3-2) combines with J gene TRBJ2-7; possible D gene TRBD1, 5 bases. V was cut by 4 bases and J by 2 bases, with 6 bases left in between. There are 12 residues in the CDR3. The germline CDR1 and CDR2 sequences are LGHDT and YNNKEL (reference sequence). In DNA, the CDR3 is TGTGCCAGCAGCCGGACACCCTACGAGCAGTACTTC. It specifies CASSRTPYEQYF.

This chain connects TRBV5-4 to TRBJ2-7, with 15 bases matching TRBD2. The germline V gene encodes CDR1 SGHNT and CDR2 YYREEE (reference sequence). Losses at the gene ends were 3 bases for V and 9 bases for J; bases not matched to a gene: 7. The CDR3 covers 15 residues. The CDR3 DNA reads TGTGCCAGCAGCTCATCCGGGACTAGCGGGAGGACGCAGTACTTC. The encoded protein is CASSSSGTSGRTQYF.

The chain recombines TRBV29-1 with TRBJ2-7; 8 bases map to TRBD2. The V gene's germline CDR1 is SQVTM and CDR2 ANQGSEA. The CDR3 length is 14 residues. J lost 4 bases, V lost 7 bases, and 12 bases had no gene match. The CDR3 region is CSARPAGVGYEQYF. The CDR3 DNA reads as TGCAGCGCCCGCCCAGCGGGAGTTGGGTACGAGCAGTACTTC.

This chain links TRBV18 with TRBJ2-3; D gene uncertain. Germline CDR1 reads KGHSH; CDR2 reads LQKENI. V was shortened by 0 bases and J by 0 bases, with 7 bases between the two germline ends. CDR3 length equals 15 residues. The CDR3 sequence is CASSPPWASTDTQYF. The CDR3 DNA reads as TGTGCCAGCTCACCACCGTGGGCTAGCACAGATACGCAGTATTTT. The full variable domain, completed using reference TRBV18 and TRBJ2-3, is NAGVMQNPRHLVRRRGQEARLRCSPMKGHSHVYWYRQLPEEGLKFMVYLQKENIIDESGMPKERFSAEFPKEGPSILRIQQVVRGDSAAYFCASSPPWASTDTQYFGPGTRLTVL.

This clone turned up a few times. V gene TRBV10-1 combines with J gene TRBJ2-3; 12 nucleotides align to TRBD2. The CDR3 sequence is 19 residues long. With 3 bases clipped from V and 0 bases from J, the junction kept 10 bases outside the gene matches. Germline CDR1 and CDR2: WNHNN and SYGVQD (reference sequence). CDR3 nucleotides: TGCGCCAGCAGTGAAGCCCCTGGACTAGCGGGGATTAGCACAGATACGCAGTATTTT. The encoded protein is CASSEAPGLAGISTDTQYF.

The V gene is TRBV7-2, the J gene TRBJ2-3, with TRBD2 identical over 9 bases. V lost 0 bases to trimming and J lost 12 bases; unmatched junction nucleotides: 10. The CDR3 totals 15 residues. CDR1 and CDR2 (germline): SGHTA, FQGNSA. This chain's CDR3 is CASSLAQRGATVQYF. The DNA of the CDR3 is TGTGCCAGCAGCTTAGCGCAGCGGGGGGCCACGGTTCAGTATTTT.

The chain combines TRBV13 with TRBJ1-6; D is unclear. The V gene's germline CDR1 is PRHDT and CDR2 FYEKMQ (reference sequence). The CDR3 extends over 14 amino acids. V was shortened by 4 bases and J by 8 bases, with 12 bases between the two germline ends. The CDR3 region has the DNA TGTGCCAGCAGCTCCTGGGCCGGGGATTCACCCCTCCACTTT. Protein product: CASSSWAGDSPLHF.

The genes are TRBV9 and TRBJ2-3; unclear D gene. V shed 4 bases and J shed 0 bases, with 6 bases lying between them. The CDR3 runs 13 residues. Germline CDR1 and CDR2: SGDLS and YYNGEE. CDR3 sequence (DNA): TGTGCCAGCAGCCCCGTGAGCACAGATACGCAGTATTTT. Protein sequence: CASSPVSTDTQYF.